This T cell receptor beta chain was found in a study of blood T cells in healthy people across ages. General study findings and limits: Naive CD4+ cell counts and diversity both ran higher in long-lived than in aged donors.

A sample-barcoded 5' primer and a J-beta primer mix were used in a second PCR of roughly 6 to 11 cycles. Every cDNA molecule bore a tag from a template-switch adaptor containing 12 random nucleotides. Every sample returned 2.5 million or more CDR3-containing paired-end reads. TCRdb used MiXCR to reprocess the 5' RACE reads, holding one entry per CDR3 protein. The table has 1.2 million to 1.5 million distinct CDR3 sequences, roughly 59% seen once; the top ten hold 5% to 7%. This clonotype has just a few counts. Its cognate antigen is unknown. The CDR3 has 19 residues. V lost 0 bases to trimming and J lost 3 bases; unmatched junction nucleotides: 19. Germline-derived CDR1 and CDR2 are DFQATT and SNEGSKA (reference sequence).

Sequencing was performed on blood. This receptor was obtained from a man aged 18 to 29 in good health. The V and J genes are TRBV20-1 and TRBJ2-5; 7 bases map to TRBD1. As DNA, the CDR3 is TGCAGTGCTAGAGATCTTGAAAGGAGGAGACAGGGCGTCGAAGAGACCCAGTACTTC. This sequence encodes CSARDLERRRQGVEETQYF.